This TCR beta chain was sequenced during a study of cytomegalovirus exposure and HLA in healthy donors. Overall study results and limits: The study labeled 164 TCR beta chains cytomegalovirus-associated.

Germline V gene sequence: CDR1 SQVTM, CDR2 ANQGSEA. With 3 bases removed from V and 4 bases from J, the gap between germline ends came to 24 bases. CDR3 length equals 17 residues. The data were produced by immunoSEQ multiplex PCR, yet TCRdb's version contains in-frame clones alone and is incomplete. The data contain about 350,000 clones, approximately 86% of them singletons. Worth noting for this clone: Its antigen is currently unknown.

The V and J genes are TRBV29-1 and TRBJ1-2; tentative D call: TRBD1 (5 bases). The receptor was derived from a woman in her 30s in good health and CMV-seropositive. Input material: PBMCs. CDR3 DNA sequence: TGCAGCGTTGATGGGGCCAGGGCCCCAGGTGGGACCTATGGCTACACCTTC. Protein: CSVDGARAPGGTYGYTF.